This T cell receptor beta chain was sequenced in a study of T cell responses to AZD1222 COVID-19 vaccine. J lost 7 bases, V lost 6 bases, and 3 bases had no gene match. The CDR3 covers 13 residues. The germline gives CDR1 LNHDA, CDR2 SQIVND (reference sequence). Produced via immunoSEQ multiplex PCR; TCRdb's table is partial and in-frame only. The sample contains about 120,000 clones, 89% of which appear only once. This clone was recorded once. The TCR sequence derives from an adult in good health. The rearrangement links TRBV19 to TRBJ2-1; 10 bases are a match to TRBD1. The sample consisted of peripheral blood, taken on day 0 of AZD1222 vaccination. The CDR3 loop is CASSRDRGNEQFF. CDR3 nucleotides: TGTGCCAGTAGCCGGGACAGGGGAAATGAGCAGTTCTTC. Based on the CDR3 plus reference TRBV19 and TRBJ2-1, the full variable domain is DGGITQSPKYLFRKEGQNVTLSCEQNLNHDAMYWYRQDPGQGLRLIYYSQIVNDFQKGDIAEGYSVSREKKESFPLTVTSAQKNPTAFYLCASSRDRGNEQFFGPGTRLTVL.